Listed below are T cell receptor beta chains from one sample, sequenced in a study of OX40 agonist ivuxolimab in advanced cancers. Repertoires were generated with immunoSEQ multiplex PCR, while TCRdb's copy carries only in-frame clones and drops some. Among around 70,000 clones, almost 85% were seen once, and the ten largest hold 5%. The source was CD4+ or CD8+ T cells sorted from blood, collected in a trial of the OX40 agonist ivuxolimab. These receptors came from an adult with an advanced solid tumor such as melanoma, head and neck, liver or kidney cancer. Each CDR3 is given with its conserved first and last residue. Fields, in order: CDR3 DNA, CDR3 protein, clone size, D gene, V gene, J gene. The D gene is left open where the match is weak. The size of a clone is reported for some rows only, either as once, few or many, or as a class for expanded clones.

CDR3nt: TGTGCCAGCAGCTTAGTGGTCGGACAGAAAGCTTTCTTT; CDR3aa: CASSLVVGQKAFF; abundance: NA; d_gene: NA; v_gene: TRBV11-2; j_gene: TRBJ1-1
CDR3nt: TGCAGCGCAGACAGGGGCCAAGAGACCCAGTACTTC; CDR3aa: CSADRGQETQYF; abundance: NA; d_gene: TRBD1; v_gene: TRBV29-1; j_gene: TRBJ2-5
CDR3nt: TGTGCCAGCAGCTTAGCGGAGGTGAACACTGAAGCTTTCTTT; CDR3aa: CASSLAEVNTEAFF; abundance: NA; d_gene: NA; v_gene: TRBV7-8; j_gene: TRBJ1-1
CDR3nt: TGTGCCAGCAGTTTAGGGTACAGATATGGCTACACCTTC; CDR3aa: CASSLGYRYGYTF; abundance: NA; d_gene: NA; v_gene: TRBV28; j_gene: TRBJ1-2
CDR3nt: TGCGCCAGCAGCCGACAGGGAGTGGAGACTGAAGCTTTCTTT; CDR3aa: CASSRQGVETEAFF; abundance: NA; d_gene: TRBD1; v_gene: TRBV4-1; j_gene: TRBJ1-1
CDR3nt: TGTGCCAGCAGCTTAATCCGCGGGAGCTCCTACAATGAGCAGTTCTTC; CDR3aa: CASSLIRGSSYNEQFF; abundance: NA; d_gene: TRBD2; v_gene: TRBV7-9; j_gene: TRBJ2-1
CDR3nt: TGTGCCAGCAGCCCCCCACAGGGTCAGGACGAGCAGTACTTC; CDR3aa: CASSPPQGQDEQYF; abundance: once; d_gene: NA; v_gene: TRBV11-3; j_gene: TRBJ2-7
CDR3nt: TGTGCCAGCAGCCAACCCCGGACAGGCCAAGAGACCCAGTACTTC; CDR3aa: CASSQPRTGQETQYF; abundance: NA; d_gene: TRBD1; v_gene: TRBV28; j_gene: TRBJ2-5
CDR3nt: TGTGCCAGCAGCCGGGGACTAGCAATTCACGAGCAGTACTTC; CDR3aa: CASSRGLAIHEQYF; abundance: few; d_gene: TRBD2; v_gene: TRBV7-2; j_gene: TRBJ2-7
CDR3nt: TGTGCCACCGCCGAGTCGGGGGAGCAGTTCTTC; CDR3aa: CATAESGEQFF; abundance: NA; d_gene: NA; v_gene: TRBV10-3; j_gene: TRBJ2-1
CDR3nt: TGTGCCGGAGAAATAGTTGGGGAAAAACTGTTTTTT; CDR3aa: CAGEIVGEKLFF; abundance: NA; d_gene: NA; v_gene: TRBV7-9; j_gene: TRBJ1-4
CDR3nt: TGTGCCAGCAGCTTTACAGGGGTCTATGGCTACACCTTC; CDR3aa: CASSFTGVYGYTF; abundance: NA; d_gene: TRBD1; v_gene: TRBV5-4; j_gene: TRBJ1-2
CDR3nt: TGTGCCAGCAAGAGGGCTACGAACACCGGGGAGCTGTTTTTT; CDR3aa: CASKRATNTGELFF; abundance: once; d_gene: NA; v_gene: TRBV6-5; j_gene: TRBJ2-2
CDR3nt: TGTGCCAGCAGCCAAGCCCCGACCCAACCCCTCCACTTT; CDR3aa: CASSQAPTQPLHF; abundance: NA; d_gene: NA; v_gene: TRBV5-6; j_gene: TRBJ1-6
CDR3nt: TGTGCCACCAGCAGTGAACAGTACAATGAGCAGTTCTTC; CDR3aa: CATSSEQYNEQFF; abundance: NA; d_gene: NA; v_gene: TRBV15; j_gene: TRBJ2-1
CDR3nt: TGTGCCAGCAGCTTAGATCACTGGCTTGTCGGAAACACCATATATTTT; CDR3aa: CASSLDHWLVGNTIYF; abundance: NA; d_gene: NA; v_gene: TRBV7-9; j_gene: TRBJ1-3
CDR3nt: TGTGCCAGTAGGACCACTAGCGGGGGGACCGACAATGAGCAGTTCTTC; CDR3aa: CASRTTSGGTDNEQFF; abundance: once; d_gene: TRBD2; v_gene: TRBV19; j_gene: TRBJ2-1
CDR3nt: TGTGCCAGCAGCCTCCTGGGACAGTACACAGATACGCAGTATTTT; CDR3aa: CASSLLGQYTDTQYF; abundance: once; d_gene: TRBD1; v_gene: TRBV5-4; j_gene: TRBJ2-3
CDR3nt: TGCGCCAGCAGCGACACAGGCAACACCATATATTTT; CDR3aa: CASSDTGNTIYF; abundance: once; d_gene: NA; v_gene: TRBV5-1; j_gene: TRBJ1-3
CDR3nt: TGTGCCAGCAGCCTTCGAGGGGGCCTCATTTACAATGAGCAGTTCTTC; CDR3aa: CASSLRGGLIYNEQFF; abundance: NA; d_gene: TRBD1; v_gene: TRBV11-1; j_gene: TRBJ2-1
CDR3nt: TGCGCCAGCAGCCCCGGACAGCGAAGCACAGATACGCAGTATTTT; CDR3aa: CASSPGQRSTDTQYF; abundance: NA; d_gene: NA; v_gene: TRBV4-3; j_gene: TRBJ2-3
CDR3nt: TGTGCCATCCAATTCACCGGGACCGATTATGGCTACACCTTC; CDR3aa: CAIQFTGTDYGYTF; abundance: NA; d_gene: NA; v_gene: TRBV10-3; j_gene: TRBJ1-2
CDR3nt: TGCGCCAGCAGCGTAACCGGGACAGCCGGCGTCACTGAAGCTTTCTTT; CDR3aa: CASSVTGTAGVTEAFF; abundance: NA; d_gene: TRBD1; v_gene: TRBV5-1; j_gene: TRBJ1-1
CDR3nt: TGTGCCAGCAGGGGGACAGGGGATCAGCCCCAGCATTTT; CDR3aa: CASRGTGDQPQHF; abundance: NA; d_gene: TRBD1; v_gene: TRBV2; j_gene: TRBJ1-5
CDR3nt: TGTGCCAGTGCTCGGGACAGGGGTCCTTACGAGCAGTACTTC; CDR3aa: CASARDRGPYEQYF; abundance: NA; d_gene: TRBD1; v_gene: TRBV19; j_gene: TRBJ2-7
CDR3nt: TGTGCCAGCAGCTTACGGCGGGCGTCAGATACGCAGTATTTT; CDR3aa: CASSLRRASDTQYF; abundance: NA; d_gene: NA; v_gene: TRBV7-2; j_gene: TRBJ2-3
CDR3nt: TGCGCCAGCAGCCAGGACAGGGAGATGTTTAATGAAAAACTGTTTTTT; CDR3aa: CASSQDREMFNEKLFF; abundance: NA; d_gene: TRBD1; v_gene: TRBV10-1; j_gene: TRBJ1-4
CDR3nt: TGTGCCACCAGCAGAACGTGGACCGCCTCGAACACCGGGGAGCTGTTTTTT; CDR3aa: CATSRTWTASNTGELFF; abundance: NA; d_gene: NA; v_gene: TRBV15; j_gene: TRBJ2-2
CDR3nt: TGTGCCAGCAGAAGGACAGGGATCGGGGAGCTGTTTTTT; CDR3aa: CASRRTGIGELFF; abundance: NA; d_gene: TRBD1; v_gene: TRBV5-8; j_gene: TRBJ2-2
CDR3nt: TGTGCCAGCAGGAGGGACAGCAATCAGCCCCAGCATTTT; CDR3aa: CASRRDSNQPQHF; abundance: NA; d_gene: NA; v_gene: TRBV2; j_gene: TRBJ1-5
CDR3nt: TGTGCCAGCAGTTTATTAGCGCACGAGCAGTACTTC; CDR3aa: CASSLLAHEQYF; abundance: NA; d_gene: NA; v_gene: TRBV28; j_gene: TRBJ2-7
CDR3nt: TGCGCCAGCAGCCCTACAGGGGGGGAGACCCAGTACTTC; CDR3aa: CASSPTGGETQYF; abundance: once; d_gene: TRBD1; v_gene: TRBV5-1; j_gene: TRBJ2-5
CDR3nt: TGTGCCAGCAGCTTAGCAGGGGGCTTTGAGCAGTACTTC; CDR3aa: CASSLAGGFEQYF; abundance: NA; d_gene: TRBD1; v_gene: TRBV11-2; j_gene: TRBJ2-7
CDR3nt: TGTGCCATCAAAGACGGGAGTGCACGCTACGAGCAGTACTTC; CDR3aa: CAIKDGSARYEQYF; abundance: few; d_gene: NA; v_gene: TRBV10-3; j_gene: TRBJ2-7
CDR3nt: TGTGCCAGCAGCTTATCCCGCCAAGAGACCCAGTACTTC; CDR3aa: CASSLSRQETQYF; abundance: once; d_gene: NA; v_gene: TRBV7-8; j_gene: TRBJ2-5
CDR3nt: TGTGCCAGCAGTGATTTATTTCGGGAGGAGCAGTACTTC; CDR3aa: CASSDLFREEQYF; abundance: few; d_gene: NA; v_gene: TRBV6-1; j_gene: TRBJ2-7
CDR3nt: TGTGCCAGCAGCGTACCGGGACAGGGCCCAACCGGGGTAAAAGAGACCCAGTACTTC; CDR3aa: CASSVPGQGPTGVKETQYF; abundance: NA; d_gene: TRBD1; v_gene: TRBV7-2; j_gene: TRBJ2-5
CDR3nt: TGTGCCAGCAGCATCGGGACAAGCACAGATACGCAGTATTTT; CDR3aa: CASSIGTSTDTQYF; abundance: NA; d_gene: NA; v_gene: TRBV5-6; j_gene: TRBJ2-3
CDR3nt: TGTGCCAGCAGCCTCCAAGGAAGAGATACGCAGTATTTT; CDR3aa: CASSLQGRDTQYF; abundance: NA; d_gene: NA; v_gene: TRBV5-6; j_gene: TRBJ2-3
CDR3nt: TGTGCCATATCCCCCGCGGCGGAAGAGACCCAGTACTTC; CDR3aa: CAISPAAEETQYF; abundance: NA; d_gene: NA; v_gene: TRBV10-3; j_gene: TRBJ2-5
CDR3nt: TGTGCCAGCAGTTTATTGGGGACACCGGAGACCCAGTACTTC; CDR3aa: CASSLLGTPETQYF; abundance: NA; d_gene: NA; v_gene: TRBV27; j_gene: TRBJ2-5
CDR3nt: TGTGCCAGCAGCTTGGGGGTGAATACGCAGTATTTT; CDR3aa: CASSLGVNTQYF; abundance: NA; d_gene: NA; v_gene: TRBV5-6; j_gene: TRBJ2-3
CDR3nt: TGTGCCAGCAGTATCCGACAGGGCTCCTCCGAGCAGTACTTC; CDR3aa: CASSIRQGSSEQYF; abundance: NA; d_gene: TRBD1; v_gene: TRBV28; j_gene: TRBJ2-7
CDR3nt: TGCAGCGTTTTTGGACTAGCGGACAATGAGCAGTTCTTC; CDR3aa: CSVFGLADNEQFF; abundance: once; d_gene: TRBD2; v_gene: TRBV29-1; j_gene: TRBJ2-1
CDR3nt: TGTGCCAGCAGTACAGGGGCCGTGATACGCTACGAGCAGTACTTC; CDR3aa: CASSTGAVIRYEQYF; abundance: once; d_gene: TRBD1; v_gene: TRBV28; j_gene: TRBJ2-7
CDR3nt: TGTGCCAGCAGCGCCTCCGGGTCTTGGAGCACCGGGGAGCTGTTTTTT; CDR3aa: CASSASGSWSTGELFF; abundance: few; d_gene: NA; v_gene: TRBV9; j_gene: TRBJ2-2
CDR3nt: TGTGCCAGCAGACTCGATAGCAATCAGCCCCAGCATTTT; CDR3aa: CASRLDSNQPQHF; abundance: NA; d_gene: NA; v_gene: TRBV6-1; j_gene: TRBJ1-5
CDR3nt: TGTGCCAGCAGCCTGACCTTTCCTACGACTAGCGGGGCCTACAATGAGCAGTTCTTC; CDR3aa: CASSLTFPTTSGAYNEQFF; abundance: NA; d_gene: TRBD2; v_gene: TRBV4-2; j_gene: TRBJ2-1
CDR3nt: TGTGCCAGCAGCTTAGATGGGACTAGCGGGAGCCCTAGGGAAAATGAGCAGTTCTTC; CDR3aa: CASSLDGTSGSPRENEQFF; abundance: NA; d_gene: TRBD2; v_gene: TRBV11-2; j_gene: TRBJ2-1
CDR3nt: TGTGCCAGCAGCTCAGGAGGGGCTGGTTCACCCCTCCACTTT; CDR3aa: CASSSGGAGSPLHF; abundance: NA; d_gene: NA; v_gene: TRBV7-3; j_gene: TRBJ1-6
CDR3nt: TGTGCCAGTAGTATGCAACCAGGGCCCAATCAGCCCCAGCATTTT; CDR3aa: CASSMQPGPNQPQHF; abundance: NA; d_gene: NA; v_gene: TRBV19; j_gene: TRBJ1-5
CDR3nt: TGTGCCAGCAGCTACGACAGTGAAGCTTTCTTT; CDR3aa: CASSYDSEAFF; abundance: many; d_gene: NA; v_gene: TRBV2; j_gene: TRBJ1-1
CDR3nt: TGCGCCAGCAGCTTGCTCCAGGACTACGAGCAGTACTTC; CDR3aa: CASSLLQDYEQYF; abundance: NA; d_gene: NA; v_gene: TRBV5-1; j_gene: TRBJ2-7
CDR3nt: TGTGCCAGCTACAGAGATACGAGGGGGGAGCAGTACTTC; CDR3aa: CASYRDTRGEQYF; abundance: NA; d_gene: NA; v_gene: TRBV6-1; j_gene: TRBJ2-7
CDR3nt: TGTGCCAGCAGTTTAATGGGGGCCTACCCTGAAGCTTTCTTT; CDR3aa: CASSLMGAYPEAFF; abundance: NA; d_gene: NA; v_gene: TRBV28; j_gene: TRBJ1-1
CDR3nt: TGTGCCAGCAGCTTAGTGCAGACAGGGATCGTGTACCAAGAGACCCAGTACTTC; CDR3aa: CASSLVQTGIVYQETQYF; abundance: NA; d_gene: TRBD1; v_gene: TRBV7-9; j_gene: TRBJ2-5
CDR3nt: TGTGCCAGCTCACCCGAGAGGGTTGAGGGGAGGGCTTTCTTT; CDR3aa: CASSPERVEGRAFF; abundance: NA; d_gene: NA; v_gene: TRBV18; j_gene: TRBJ1-1
CDR3nt: TGTGCCAGCAGCCCCACCGGGACTAGCGTAGAGACCCAGTACTTC; CDR3aa: CASSPTGTSVETQYF; abundance: NA; d_gene: TRBD2; v_gene: TRBV7-4; j_gene: TRBJ2-5
CDR3nt: TGTGCCAGCGAAACTAGCAATCAGCCCCAGCATTTT; CDR3aa: CASETSNQPQHF; abundance: once; d_gene: NA; v_gene: TRBV19; j_gene: TRBJ1-5